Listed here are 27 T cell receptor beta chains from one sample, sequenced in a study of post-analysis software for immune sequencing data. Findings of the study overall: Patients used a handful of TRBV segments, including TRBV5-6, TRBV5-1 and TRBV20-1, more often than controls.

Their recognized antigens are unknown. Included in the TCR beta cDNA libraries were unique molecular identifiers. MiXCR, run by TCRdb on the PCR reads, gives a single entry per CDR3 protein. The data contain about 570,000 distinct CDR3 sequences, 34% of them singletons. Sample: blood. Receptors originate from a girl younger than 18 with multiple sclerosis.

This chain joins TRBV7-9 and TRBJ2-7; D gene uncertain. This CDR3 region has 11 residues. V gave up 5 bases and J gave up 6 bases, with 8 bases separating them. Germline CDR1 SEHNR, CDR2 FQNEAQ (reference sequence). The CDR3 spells CASSRITEQYF. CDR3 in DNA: TGTGCCAGCAGCCGGATTACCGAGCAGTACTTC.

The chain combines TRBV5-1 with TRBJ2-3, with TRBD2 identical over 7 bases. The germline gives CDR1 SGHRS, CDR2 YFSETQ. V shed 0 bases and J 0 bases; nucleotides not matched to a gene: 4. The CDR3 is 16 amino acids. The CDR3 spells CASSLDSGASTDTQYF. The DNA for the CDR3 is TGCGCCAGCAGCTTGGACAGCGGGGCTAGCACAGATACGCAGTATTTT.

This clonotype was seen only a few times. CDR3 protein: CATSDFRSDTQYF. As DNA, the CDR3 is TGTGCCACCAGTGATTTCCGGTCAGATACGCAGTATTTT. The chain uses TRBV24-1 and TRBJ2-3; D gene ambiguous. Trimming shortened V by 1 base and J by 4 bases, and 5 bases separated the two germline ends. The CDR3 has 13 amino acids. CDR1 and CDR2 (germline): KGHDR, SFDVKD.

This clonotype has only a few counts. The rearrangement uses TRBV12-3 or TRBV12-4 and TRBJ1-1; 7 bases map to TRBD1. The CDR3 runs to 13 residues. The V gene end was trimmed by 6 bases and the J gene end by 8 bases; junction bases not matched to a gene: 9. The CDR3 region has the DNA TGTGCCAGCAGGTACATCGGGACAGCCGAAGCTTTCTTT. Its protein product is CASRYIGTAEAFF.

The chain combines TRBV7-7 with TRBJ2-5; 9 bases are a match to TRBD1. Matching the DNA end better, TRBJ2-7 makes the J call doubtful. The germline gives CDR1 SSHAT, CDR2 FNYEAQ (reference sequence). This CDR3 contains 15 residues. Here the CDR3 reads CASSLRQGVNSEQYF. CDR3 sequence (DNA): TGTGCCAGCAGTTTACGACAGGGGGTTAATTCCGAGCAGTACTTC.

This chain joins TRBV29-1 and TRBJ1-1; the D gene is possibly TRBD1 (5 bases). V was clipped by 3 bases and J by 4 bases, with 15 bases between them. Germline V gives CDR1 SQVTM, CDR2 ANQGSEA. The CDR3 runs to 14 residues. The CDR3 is CSVEGRVGGTEAFF. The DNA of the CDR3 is TGCAGCGTTGAGGGCAGGGTTGGGGGCACTGAAGCTTTCTTT.

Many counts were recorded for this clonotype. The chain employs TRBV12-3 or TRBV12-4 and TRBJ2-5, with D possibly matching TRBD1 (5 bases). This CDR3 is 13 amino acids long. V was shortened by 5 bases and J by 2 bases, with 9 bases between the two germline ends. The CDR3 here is CASSPRQQETQYF. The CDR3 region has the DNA TGTGCCAGCAGTCCAAGACAGCAAGAGACCCAGTACTTC.

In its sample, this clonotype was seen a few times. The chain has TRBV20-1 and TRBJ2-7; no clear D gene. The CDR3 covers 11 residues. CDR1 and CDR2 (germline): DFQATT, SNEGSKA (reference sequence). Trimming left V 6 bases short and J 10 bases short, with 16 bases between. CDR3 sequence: CSASTKRTQYF. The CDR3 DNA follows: TGCAGTGCCTCAACCAAAAGAACCCAGTACTTC.

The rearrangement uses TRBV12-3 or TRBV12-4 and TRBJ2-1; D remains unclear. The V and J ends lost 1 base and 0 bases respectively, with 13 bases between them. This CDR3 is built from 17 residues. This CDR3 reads CASSLEEAASSYNEQFF. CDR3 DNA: TGTGCCAGCAGTTTAGAAGAGGCAGCCAGCTCCTACAATGAGCAGTTCTTC.

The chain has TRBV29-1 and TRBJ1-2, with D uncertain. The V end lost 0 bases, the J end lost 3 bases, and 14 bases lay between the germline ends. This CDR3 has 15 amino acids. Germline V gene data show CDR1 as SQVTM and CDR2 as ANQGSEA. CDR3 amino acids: CSVEDRGPQHYGYTF. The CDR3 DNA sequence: TGCAGCGTTGAAGATCGCGGACCCCAGCACTATGGCTACACCTTC.

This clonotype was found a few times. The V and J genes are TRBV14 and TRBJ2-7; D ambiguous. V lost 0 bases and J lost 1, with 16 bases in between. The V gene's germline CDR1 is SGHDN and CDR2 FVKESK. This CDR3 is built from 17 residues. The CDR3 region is CASSQDRSPGYSYEQYF. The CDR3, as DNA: TGTGCCAGCAGCCAAGACCGCTCACCTGGTTATTCCTACGAGCAGTACTTC.

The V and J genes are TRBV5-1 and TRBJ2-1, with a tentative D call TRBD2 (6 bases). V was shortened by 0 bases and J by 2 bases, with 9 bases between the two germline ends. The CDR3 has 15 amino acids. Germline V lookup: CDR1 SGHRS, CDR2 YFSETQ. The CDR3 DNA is TGCGCCAGCAGCTTGGGGGGGGTAACCTACAATGAGCAGTTCTTC. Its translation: CASSLGGVTYNEQFF.

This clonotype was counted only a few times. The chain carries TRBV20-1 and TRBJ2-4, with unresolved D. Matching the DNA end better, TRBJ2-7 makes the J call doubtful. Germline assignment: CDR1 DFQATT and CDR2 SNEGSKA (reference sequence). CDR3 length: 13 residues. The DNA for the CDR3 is TGCAGTGCTAGCCGAATCATCGCCTACGAGCAGTACTTC. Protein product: CSASRIIAYEQYF.

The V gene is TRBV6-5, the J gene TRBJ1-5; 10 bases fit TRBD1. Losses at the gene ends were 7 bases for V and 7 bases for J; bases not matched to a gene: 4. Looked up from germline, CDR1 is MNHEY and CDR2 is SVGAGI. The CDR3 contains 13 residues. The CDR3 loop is CASTRQGAQPQHF. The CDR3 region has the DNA TGTGCCAGCACGCGACAGGGGGCCCAGCCCCAGCATTTT.

CDR3 sequence (DNA): TGCAGGCCCACGATGAACACTGAAGCTTTCTTT. Amino acid sequence: CRPTMNTEAFF. J is TRBJ1-1 and V is TRBV20-1; D unresolved. CDR3 size: 11 residues. CDR1 DFQATT and CDR2 SNEGSKA come from the germline V gene (reference sequence).

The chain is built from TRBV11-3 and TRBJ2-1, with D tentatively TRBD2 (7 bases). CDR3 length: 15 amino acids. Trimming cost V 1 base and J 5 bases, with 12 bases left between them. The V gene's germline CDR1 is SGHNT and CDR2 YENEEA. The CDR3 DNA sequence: TGTGCCAGCAGCTTAGGAGTGGGGGGGCACAATGAGCAGTTCTTC. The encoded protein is CASSLGVGGHNEQFF.

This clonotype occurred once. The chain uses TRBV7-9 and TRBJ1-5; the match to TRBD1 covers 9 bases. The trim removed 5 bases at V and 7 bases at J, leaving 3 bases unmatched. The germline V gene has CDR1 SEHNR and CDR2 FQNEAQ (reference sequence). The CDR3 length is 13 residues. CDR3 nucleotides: TGTGCCAGCAGCGCAACAGGGGGCCAGCCCCAGCATTTT. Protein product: CASSATGGQPQHF.

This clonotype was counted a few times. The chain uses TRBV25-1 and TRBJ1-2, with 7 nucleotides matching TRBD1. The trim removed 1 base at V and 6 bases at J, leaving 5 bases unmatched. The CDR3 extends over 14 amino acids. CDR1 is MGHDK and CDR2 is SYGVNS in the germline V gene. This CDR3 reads CASSEWSRGDGYTF. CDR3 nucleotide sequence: TGTGCCAGCAGTGAATGGAGCAGGGGGGATGGCTACACCTTC.

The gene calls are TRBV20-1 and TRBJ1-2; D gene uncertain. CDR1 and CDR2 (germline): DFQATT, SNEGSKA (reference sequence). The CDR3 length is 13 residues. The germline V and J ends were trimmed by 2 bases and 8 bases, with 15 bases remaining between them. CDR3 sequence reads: CSARHPAPGGYTF. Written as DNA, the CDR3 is TGCAGTGCTAGACATCCGGCCCCGGGAGGCTACACCTTC.

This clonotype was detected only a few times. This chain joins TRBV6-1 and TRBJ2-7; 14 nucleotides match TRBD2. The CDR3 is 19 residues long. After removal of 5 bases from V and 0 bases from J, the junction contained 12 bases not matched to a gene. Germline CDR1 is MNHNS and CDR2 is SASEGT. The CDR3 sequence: CASSRVPGLAGVSSYEQYF. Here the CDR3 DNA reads TGTGCCAGCAGTCGTGTACCGGGACTAGCGGGGGTAAGCTCCTACGAGCAGTACTTC.

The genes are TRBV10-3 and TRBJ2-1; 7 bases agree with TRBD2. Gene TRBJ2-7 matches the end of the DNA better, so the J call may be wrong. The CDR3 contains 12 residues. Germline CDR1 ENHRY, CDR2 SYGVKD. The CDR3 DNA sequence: TGTGCCATCATGACTAGCTACAATGAGCAGTACTTC. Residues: CAIMTSYNEQYF.

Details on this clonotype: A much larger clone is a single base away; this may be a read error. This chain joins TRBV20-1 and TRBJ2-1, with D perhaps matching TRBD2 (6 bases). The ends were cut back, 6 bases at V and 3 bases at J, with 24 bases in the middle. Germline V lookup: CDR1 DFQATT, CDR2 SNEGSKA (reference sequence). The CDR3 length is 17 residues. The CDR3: CSASGLNGASFYNEQFF. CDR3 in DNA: TGCAGTGCCAGCGGACTAAACGGCGCAAGCTTCTACAATGAGCAGTTCTTC.

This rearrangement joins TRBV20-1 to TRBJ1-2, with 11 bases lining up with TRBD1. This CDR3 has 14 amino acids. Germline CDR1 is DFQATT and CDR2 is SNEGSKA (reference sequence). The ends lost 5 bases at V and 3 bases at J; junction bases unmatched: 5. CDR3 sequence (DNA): TGCAGTGCTTTACCGGGACAGGGGGACTATGGCTACACCTTC. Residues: CSALPGQGDYGYTF.

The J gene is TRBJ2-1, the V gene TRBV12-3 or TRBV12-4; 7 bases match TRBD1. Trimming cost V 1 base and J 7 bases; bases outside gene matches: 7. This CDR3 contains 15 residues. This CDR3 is CASSLETGHVNEQFF. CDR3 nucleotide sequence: TGTGCCAGCAGTTTAGAGACAGGGCATGTAAATGAGCAGTTCTTC.

The DNA for the CDR3 is TGCGCCAGCAGCCAAGACGACACCGTGGGCTACGAGCAGTACTTC. Amino acids: CASSQDDTVGYEQYF. The chain has TRBV4-1 and TRBJ2-4; no reliable D call. The DNA matches TRBJ2-7 better at its end, which makes the J call doubtful. From germline, CDR1 is MGHRA and CDR2 YSYEKL. This CDR3 has 15 amino acids.

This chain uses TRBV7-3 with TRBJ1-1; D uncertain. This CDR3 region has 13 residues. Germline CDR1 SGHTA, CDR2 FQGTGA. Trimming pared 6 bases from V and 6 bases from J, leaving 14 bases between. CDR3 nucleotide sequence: TGTGCCAGCAGTCTAAGTTTGGTGTCTGAAGCTTTCTTT. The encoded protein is CASSLSLVSEAFF.

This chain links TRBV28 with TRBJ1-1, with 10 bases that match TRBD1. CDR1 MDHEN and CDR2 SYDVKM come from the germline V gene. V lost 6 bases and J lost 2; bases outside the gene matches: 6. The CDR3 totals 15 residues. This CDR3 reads CASSVTGGLNTEAFF. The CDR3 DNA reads TGTGCCAGCAGCGTGACAGGGGGCTTAAACACTGAAGCTTTCTTT. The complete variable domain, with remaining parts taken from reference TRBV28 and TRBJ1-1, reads DVKVTQSSRYLVKRTGEKVFLECVQDMDHENMFWYRQDPGLGLRLIYFSYDVKMKEKGDIPEGYSVSREKKERFSLILESASTNQTSMYLCASSVTGGLNTEAFFGQGTRLTVV.